Following are 32 T cell receptor beta chains from one sample sequenced in a study of T cells in localized non-small cell lung cancer. Here immunoSEQ multiplex PCR was the method, and the copy in TCRdb shows in-frame clones only, minus some. The table lists about 79,000 clones, about 83% of them singletons. The input for sequencing was peripheral blood, taken before any cancer treatment. The receptors were gathered from an older female donor with stage I lung adenocarcinoma.

This clone appeared a single time. The rearrangement uses TRBV10-2 and TRBJ1-4; perhaps TRBD1 as D (5 bases). With 6 bases removed from V and 3 bases from J, the gap between germline ends came to 14 bases. CDR1 is WSHSY, CDR2 SAAADI, per germline. The length of the CDR3 is 15 residues. Here the CDR3 DNA reads TGCGCCAGCAGCACTCCGGGACGGTCTAATGAAAAACTGTTTTTT. This codes for CASSTPGRSNEKLFF.

The chain employs TRBV5-4 and TRBJ2-7, with TRBD2 matching over 7 bases. Per germline, CDR1 SGHNT and CDR2 YYREEE (reference sequence). The CDR3 has 17 amino acids. The V gene end was trimmed by 2 bases and the J gene end by 4 bases; junction bases not matched to a gene: 15. In nucleotides, the CDR3 is TGTGCCAGCAGCTTCGGCCCCCGGGCAACGCGGGGGTACGAGCAGTACTTC. It specifies CASSFGPRATRGYEQYF.

The gene calls are TRBV4-2 and TRBJ1-3, with a possible D match to TRBD1 (5 bases). V was clipped by 0 bases and J by 4 bases, with 13 bases between them. CDR1 is LGHNA and CDR2 is YNFKEQ in the germline V gene. This CDR3 has 16 amino acids. The CDR3 is CASSQDLGAGGNTIYF. The CDR3 region has the DNA TGTGCCAGCAGCCAAGATCTAGGGGCTGGCGGAAACACCATATATTTT.

The chain combines TRBV12-5 with TRBJ2-2, with 9 bases that match TRBD1. Unmatched junction bases numbered 1, after V lost 3 bases and J lost 5 bases. Germline CDR1 is LGHNT and CDR2 is FRNRAP. This CDR3 spans 14 amino acids. This chain's CDR3 is CASGFGTGTGELFF. CDR3 nucleotides: TGTGCTAGTGGTTTCGGGACAGGGACCGGGGAGCTGTTTTTT.

V gene TRBV2 combines with J gene TRBJ1-2; D is perhaps TRBD1 (5 bases). V was trimmed by 8 bases and J by 1 base, leaving 14 bases between them. Germline V CDR1 and CDR2: SNHLY, FYNNEI. The CDR3 is made up of 14 amino acids. CDR3 residues: CASFDEGFNYGYTF. The CDR3 coding sequence is TGTGCCAGCTTCGACGAGGGGTTTAACTATGGCTACACCTTC.

The table lists this clone with a count of one. The chain has TRBV27 and TRBJ1-3, with D maybe TRBD1 (5 bases). Germline V CDR1 and CDR2: MNHEY, SMNVEV (reference sequence). Trimming cost V 6 bases and J 0 bases, with 15 bases left between them. CDR3 size: 16 residues. In nucleotides, the CDR3 is TGTGCCAGCAGCAGCCGGGGGGGGTACTCTGGAAACACCATATATTTT. Translated, it gives CASSSRGGYSGNTIYF.

The chain is built from TRBV5-5 and TRBJ2-1; the D gene could be TRBD1 or TRBD2 (5 bases each). Trimming removed 4 bases at V and 4 bases at J, with 9 bases between. This CDR3 contains 13 residues. CDR1 and CDR2 (germline): SGHKS, YYEKEE (reference sequence). The CDR3 region is CASSIGTYNEQFF. For the CDR3, the DNA is TGTGCCAGCAGCATCGGGACGTACAATGAGCAGTTCTTC. The complete variable domain, with remaining parts taken from reference TRBV5-5 and TRBJ2-1, reads DAGVTQSPTHLIKTRGQQVTLRCSPISGHKSVSWYQQVLGQGPQFIFQYYEKEERGRGNFPDRFSARQFPNYSSELNVNALLLGDSALYLCASSIGTYNEQFFGPGTRLTVL.

With regard to this clone: One end of the junction varies from germline; a read error may be responsible. This rearrangement joins TRBV2 to TRBJ2-3; TRBD2 might be the D (6 bases). Germline-derived CDR1 and CDR2 are SNHLY and FYNNEI. This CDR3 contains 16 residues. CDR3 DNA: TGTGCCAGTAGTGGAGTCGGCGGGAAGTTAACAGATACGCAGTATTTT. Encoded protein: CASSGVGGKLTDTQYF.

This chain connects TRBV30 to TRBJ2-7; 7 positions match TRBD1. Germline V CDR1 and CDR2: GTSNPN, SVGIG (reference sequence). J lost 0 bases, V lost 2 bases, and 7 bases had no gene match. The length of the CDR3 is 15 residues. Written as DNA, the CDR3 is TGTGCCTGGAGTTCCCCGGACAGGAACTCCTACGAGCAGTACTTC. It translates to CAWSSPDRNSYEQYF. Using reference TRBV30 and TRBJ2-7 for the parts outside the CDR3, the full variable domain is SQTIHQWPATLVQPVGSPLSLECTVEGTSNPNLYWYRQAAGRGLQLLFYSVGIGQISSEVPQNLSASRPQDRQFILSSKKLLLSDSGFYLCAWSSPDRNSYEQYFGPGTRLTVT.

The V call is TRBV4-2, the J call TRBJ1-4, with D possibly matching TRBD1 (5 bases). V was clipped by 0 bases and J by 5 bases, with 13 bases between them. The CDR3 contains 16 residues. Germline V gives CDR1 LGHNA, CDR2 YNFKEQ. For the CDR3, the DNA is TGTGCCAGCAGCCAAGATCCGACAGTAAGAAATGAAAAACTGTTTTTT. This codes for CASSQDPTVRNEKLFF.

The chain joins TRBV5-4 to TRBJ2-3; D call uncertain. V gave up 0 bases and J gave up 2 bases, with 7 bases separating them. The CDR3 runs to 14 residues. Germline values: CDR1 SGHNT, CDR2 YYREEE (reference sequence). For the CDR3, the DNA is TGTGCCAGCAGCTTGGACCGCTTCACAGATACGCAGTATTTT. It is translated as CASSLDRFTDTQYF. Based on the CDR3 plus reference TRBV5-4 and TRBJ2-3, the full variable domain is ETGVTQSPTHLIKTRGQQVTLRCSSQSGHNTVSWYQQALGQGPQFIFQYYREEENGRGNFPPRFSGLQFPNYSSELNVNALELDDSALYLCASSLDRFTDTQYFGPGTRLTVL.

This chain uses TRBV5-1 with TRBJ1-2, with TRBD1 as a possible D gene (6 bases). V was pared by 4 bases and J by 2 bases, with 9 bases between. CDR3 size: 13 residues. Germline assignment: CDR1 SGHRS and CDR2 YFSETQ. CDR3 nucleotide sequence: TGCGCCAGCAGCGCAGGGGAGAACTATGGCTACACCTTC. It is translated as CASSAGENYGYTF.

The chain employs TRBV2 and TRBJ2-5, with a weak D call TRBD2 (6 bases). The CDR3 length is 15 residues. Trimming pared 0 bases from V and 2 bases from J, leaving 10 bases between. Germline CDR1 SNHLY, CDR2 FYNNEI. DNA for the CDR3: TGTGCCAGCAGTGAAGCGGGGACTCATCAAGAGACCCAGTACTTC. The encoded protein is CASSEAGTHQETQYF.

This clone turned up a few times. The chain is built from TRBV6-5 and TRBJ1-2; D is ambiguous. This CDR3 spans 15 amino acids. The germline V gene has CDR1 MNHEY and CDR2 SVGAGI. V dropped 2 bases and J dropped 0 bases, with 10 bases sitting between them. CDR3 loop: CASSYDVGANYGYTF. The CDR3 DNA reads TGTGCCAGCAGTTACGATGTCGGGGCTAACTATGGCTACACCTTC.

The rearrangement uses TRBV6-5 and TRBJ2-2; the D is unclear. The CDR3 length is 15 residues. Germline loops: CDR1 MNHEY, CDR2 SVGAGI. With 4 bases removed from V and 1 base from J, the gap between germline ends came to 10 bases. This chain's CDR3 is CASSLFPLNTGELFF. The CDR3 bases are TGTGCCAGCAGTTTGTTCCCCCTGAACACCGGGGAGCTGTTTTTT.

The count of this clone is one. The chain carries TRBV2 and TRBJ1-4; D call uncertain. V was trimmed by 6 bases and J by 4 bases, leaving 12 bases between them. CDR1 is SNHLY and CDR2 is FYNNEI in the germline V gene. This CDR3 comprises 14 residues. The CDR3 reads CASSEGSHNEKLFF. Written as DNA, the CDR3 is TGTGCCAGCAGCGAGGGTTCCCATAATGAAAAACTGTTTTTT.

V usage is TRBV6-5 and J usage is TRBJ1-1; TRBD1 agrees at 7 bases. Germline V gene lookup returns CDR1 MNHEY and CDR2 SVGAGI. V shed 5 bases, J shed 10 bases, and the junction held 10 bases outside the gene matches. This CDR3 spans 13 amino acids. The CDR3 here is CASSDRAYTIAFF. CDR3 coding DNA: TGTGCCAGCAGTGACAGGGCTTACACGATAGCTTTCTTT.

The gene calls are TRBV18 and TRBJ2-1; either TRBD1 or TRBD2 may supply D (5 bases each). CDR3 size: 15 residues. Germline V gives CDR1 KGHSH, CDR2 LQKENI. Trimming took off 7 bases at V and 0 bases at J, with 13 bases between the two ends. The CDR3 nucleotides are TGTGCCAGCTTTATGGACACTAGCTCCTACAATGAGCAGTTCTTC. The encoded protein is CASFMDTSSYNEQFF.

This sequence joins TRBV28 and TRBJ1-2; D not certain. Germline V gives CDR1 MDHEN, CDR2 SYDVKM. This CDR3 has 12 residues. The V end lost 7 bases, the J end lost 4 bases, and 10 bases lay between the germline ends. The CDR3 DNA reads as TGTGCCAGCACTCCTGCCTCCTATGGCTACACCTTC. Its translation: CASTPASYGYTF.

The V gene is TRBV18, the J gene TRBJ2-2, with 9 bases aligning to TRBD1. Germline values: CDR1 KGHSH, CDR2 LQKENI. This CDR3 comprises 14 residues. V lost 5 bases and J lost 7; bases outside the gene matches: 5. The CDR3 loop reads CASSSGTGNGELFF. CDR3 in DNA: TGTGCCAGCTCATCCGGGACAGGGAACGGGGAGCTGTTTTTT.

This clone was seen a handful of times. This rearrangement joins TRBV2 to TRBJ1-1; D remains ambiguous. Germline-derived CDR1 and CDR2 are SNHLY and FYNNEI. The CDR3 extends over 14 amino acids. Trimming removed 3 bases from V and 5 bases from J, with 13 bases in between. The CDR3 coding sequence is TGTGCCAGCAGTGAGAGGCGGGGAGGGACTGAAGCTTTCTTT. This encodes CASSERRGGTEAFF.

The chain has TRBV7-8 and TRBJ1-1; 8 bases line up with TRBD1. CDR1 and CDR2 from the germline V gene are SGHVS and FQNEAQ. V shed 2 bases and J 5 bases; nucleotides not matched to a gene: 1. The CDR3 has 13 residues. The CDR3 sequence: CASSLRQGTEAFF. As DNA, the CDR3 is TGTGCCAGCAGCTTACGACAGGGGACTGAAGCTTTCTTT.

This rearrangement joins TRBV7-9 to TRBJ2-3; 7 bases line up with TRBD1. The CDR3 spans 15 residues. Germline trimming cut 4 bases from V and 2 bases from J; bases unmatched to any gene: 6. CDR1 is SEHNR, CDR2 FQNEAQ, per germline (reference sequence). CDR3 sequence (DNA): TGTGCCAGCAGCTACCGGACAGGTAACACAGATACGCAGTATTTT. It is translated as CASSYRTGNTDTQYF.

The chain recombines TRBV9 with TRBJ1-2, with D unresolved. Germline V gene data show CDR1 as SGDLS and CDR2 as YYNGEE. CDR3 size: 13 residues. V was cut by 2 bases and J by 3 bases, with 8 bases left in between. DNA for the CDR3: TGTGCCAGCAGCGTTCCGGGTTACTATGGCTACACCTTC. Encoded protein: CASSVPGYYGYTF. The variable domain in full, completed from reference TRBV9 and TRBJ1-2, reads DSGVTQTPKHLITATGQRVTLRCSPRSGDLSVYWYQQSLDQGLQFLIQYYNGEERAKGNILERFSAQQFPDLHSELNLSSLELGDSALYFCASSVPGYYGYTFGSGTRLTVV.

This rearrangement joins TRBV2 to TRBJ2-3; 8 nucleotides agree with TRBD2. This CDR3 is 15 amino acids long. V was clipped by 2 bases and J by 4 bases; unmatched bases: 5. CDR1 and CDR2 from the germline V gene are SNHLY and FYNNEI. CDR3 in amino acids: CASSENGRDSDTQYF. CDR3 in DNA: TGTGCCAGCAGTGAAAACGGGAGGGATTCAGATACGCAGTATTTT.

The gene calls are TRBV19 and TRBJ2-7; 7 nucleotides line up with TRBD1. The CDR3 consists of 14 residues. V shed 7 bases and J 7 bases; nucleotides not matched to a gene: 13. Germline loops: CDR1 LNHDA, CDR2 SQIVND (reference sequence). The CDR3 bases are TGTGCCAGTACCCTGACAGGGTTCAGAGGGGAGCAGTACTTC. Residues: CASTLTGFRGEQYF. The full variable domain, its missing parts supplied by reference TRBV19 and TRBJ2-7, is DGGITQSPKYLFRKEGQNVTLSCEQNLNHDAMYWYRQDPGQGLRLIYYSQIVNDFQKGDIAEGYSVSREKKESFPLTVTSAQKNPTAFYLCASTLTGFRGEQYFGPGTRLTVT.

Here the CDR3 reads CASSLGTANIQYF. The CDR3 DNA reads as TGTGCCAGCAGCTTAGGGACTGCGAACATTCAGTACTTC. V gene TRBV5-6 combines with J gene TRBJ2-4, with TRBD2 as a possible D gene (6 bases). Germline V CDR1 and CDR2: SGHDT, YYEEEE. This CDR3 is built from 13 residues. V lost 2 bases, J lost 7 bases, and 10 bases lay in between.

This chain connects TRBV6-5 to TRBJ1-2; TRBD1 matches at 7 bases. Trimming took 6 bases from V and 3 from J; bases not matched to a gene: 10. CDR1 is MNHEY, CDR2 SVGAGI, per germline. This CDR3 comprises 15 residues. Here the CDR3 DNA reads TGTGCCAGCAGAGAAAACAGGGGCAGGGACTATGGCTACACCTTC. Protein product: CASRENRGRDYGYTF.

The rearrangement joins TRBV30 to TRBJ1-2, with 8 bases fitting TRBD1. The CDR3 consists of 14 residues. The germline CDR1 and CDR2 sequences are GTSNPN and SVGIG (reference sequence). With 3 bases clipped from V and 5 bases from J, the junction kept 8 bases outside the gene matches. CDR3 region: CAWSIQGGGYGYTF. In DNA, the CDR3 is TGTGCCTGGAGCATACAGGGGGGAGGATATGGCTACACCTTC.

The genes are TRBV29-1 and TRBJ2-3; D might be TRBD2 (5 bases). Looked up from germline, CDR1 is SQVTM and CDR2 is ANQGSEA. Trimming cost V 7 bases and J 3 bases, with 14 bases left between them. The CDR3 consists of 13 residues. The CDR3 DNA sequence: TGCAGCGCTGACCTCCGAGGGACAGATACGCAGTATTTT. This sequence encodes CSADLRGTDTQYF.

The gene calls are TRBV15 and TRBJ2-7; D possibly uses TRBD1 or TRBD2 (5 bases each). CDR1 is LNHNV, CDR2 YYDKDF, per germline (reference sequence). Trimming removed 1 base at V and 5 bases at J, with 18 bases between. This CDR3 comprises 16 residues. CDR3 coding DNA: TGTGCCACCAGCAGAGCCCCTGGGGGAGTTCGAGACGAGCAGTACTTC. This sequence encodes CATSRAPGGVRDEQYF.

V and J are TRBV2 and TRBJ1-1, with D maybe TRBD1 (6 bases). V was clipped by 6 bases and J by 6 bases, with 17 bases between them. The CDR3 loop spans 14 amino acids. CDR1 and CDR2 (germline): SNHLY, FYNNEI. For the CDR3, the DNA is TGTGCCAGCAGGCTACAGGGACCGTCCGCTGAAGCTTTCTTT. This sequence encodes CASRLQGPSAEAFF.